The 10 T cell receptor beta chains given below trace back to one sample, sequenced in a study of early T cells in non-severe SARS-CoV-2 infection. TCRdb used MiXCR to reprocess the 5' RACE reads, holding one entry per CDR3 protein. The sample comprises roughly 53,000 distinct CDR3 sequences, around 9.3% of which are singletons, and more than 20% rests with the top ten. Sequenced input: whole blood. The receptors come from an adult who was a healthcare worker with PCR-confirmed SARS-CoV-2 infection or an uninfected control (not recorded which).

This clonotype was picked up many times. The V gene is TRBV5-1, the J gene TRBJ2-4, with 14 nucleotides matching TRBD2. J lost 6 bases, V lost 0 bases, and 5 bases had no gene match. CDR3 length: 17 amino acids. Germline lookup yields CDR1 SGHRS and CDR2 YFSETQ. CDR3 DNA: TGCGCCAGCAGCTTGGCCGGGACTAGCGGGGGTGGAAACATTCAGTACTTC. This codes for CASSLAGTSGGGNIQYF.

The V call is TRBV14, the J call TRBJ2-7, with 7 bases fitting TRBD1. This CDR3 region has 15 residues. With 5 bases clipped from V and 9 bases from J, the junction kept 16 bases outside the gene matches. Germline values: CDR1 SGHDN, CDR2 FVKESK. CDR3 protein: CASSSSVGGPSRQYF. CDR3 sequence (DNA): TGTGCCAGCAGCTCTTCTGTAGGGGGCCCGTCGCGGCAGTACTTC. Full variable domain (remainder filled in from reference TRBV14 and TRBJ2-7): EAGVTQFPSHSVIEKGQTVTLRCDPISGHDNLYWYRRVMGKEIKFLLHFVKESKQDESGMPNNRFLAERTGGTYSTLKVQPAELEDSGVYFCASSSSVGGPSRQYFGPGTRLTVT.

This chain links TRBV5-5 with TRBJ1-1; D unresolved. The CDR3 has 17 residues. V was pared by 2 bases and J by 0 bases, with 17 bases between. Germline V gene sequence: CDR1 SGHKS, CDR2 YYEKEE (reference sequence). CDR3 in amino acids: CASSLKEGVHMNTEAFF. CDR3 bases: TGTGCCAGCAGCTTAAAGGAAGGTGTCCACATGAACACTGAAGCTTTCTTT.

This clonotype was counted many times. V and J are TRBV18 and TRBJ1-6; TRBD1 matches at 7 bases. The CDR3 is 15 residues long. The V gene end was trimmed by 5 bases and the J gene end by 0 bases; junction bases not matched to a gene: 1. CDR1 KGHSH and CDR2 LQKENI come from the germline V gene. DNA of the CDR3: TGTGCCAGCTCAGGACAGGACTCCTATAATTCACCCCTCCACTTT. Its translation: CASSGQDSYNSPLHF. Filled out from reference TRBV18 and TRBJ1-6, the complete variable domain reads NAGVMQNPRHLVRRRGQEARLRCSPMKGHSHVYWYRQLPEEGLKFMVYLQKENIIDESGMPKERFSAEFPKEGPSILRIQQVVRGDSAAYFCASSGQDSYNSPLHFGNGTRLTVT.

This clonotype was seen a handful of times. V is TRBV10-2 and J is TRBJ2-5; D may be TRBD2 (5 bases). The V and J ends lost 7 bases and 4 bases respectively, with 10 bases between them. This CDR3 has 12 amino acids. Germline values: CDR1 WSHSY, CDR2 SAAADI. The CDR3 sequence is CASIKRRETQYF. In DNA, the CDR3 is TGCGCCAGCATAAAGCGGCGAGAGACCCAGTACTTC.

The chain combines TRBV5-1 with TRBJ2-2; 7 nucleotides align to TRBD1. There are 15 residues in the CDR3. J gave up 3 bases and V 3 bases, and 5 bases lay outside the gene matches. Germline CDR1 and CDR2: SGHRS and YFSETQ. The CDR3 nucleotides are TGCGCCAGCAGCTCGGGACAGACAGACACCGGGGAGCTGTTTTTT. Amino acid sequence: CASSSGQTDTGELFF.

There are many counts of this clonotype. J is TRBJ2-5 and V is TRBV6-2 or TRBV6-3; D remains unclear. This CDR3 comprises 12 residues. V was trimmed by 7 bases and J by 5 bases, leaving 11 bases between them. CDR1 is MNHEY, CDR2 SVGEGT, per germline. This CDR3 is CASTGDSETQYF. The CDR3 nucleotides read TGTGCCAGCACCGGCGATAGCGAGACCCAGTACTTC.

This clonotype was counted between two and nine times. The V gene is TRBV7-8, the J gene TRBJ1-6; tentative D call: TRBD1 (5 bases). This CDR3 is built from 23 residues. Germline V gene sequence: CDR1 SGHVS, CDR2 FQNEAQ. V was shortened by 5 bases and J by 9 bases, with 41 bases between the two germline ends. CDR3 loop: CASSPFLRSRQGLNGRLGSPLHF. As DNA, the CDR3 is TGTGCCAGCAGCCCCTTCCTCAGGTCCCGGCAGGGTCTTAACGGCCGACTAGGTTCACCCCTCCACTTT.

Ten or more counts support this clonotype. The rearrangement joins TRBV19 to TRBJ2-3, with D unresolved. Trimming took 3 bases from V and 1 from J, leaving 17 bases between them. Germline V gene lookup returns CDR1 LNHDA and CDR2 SQIVND (reference sequence). CDR3 length equals 17 residues. The DNA of the CDR3 is TGTGCCAGTAGTATCTCTCTGGGAACGAGAGGCACAGATACGCAGTATTTT. Residues: CASSISLGTRGTDTQYF.

The chain couples TRBV27 to TRBJ2-2; no definite D call. The CDR3 consists of 14 residues. Germline V lookup: CDR1 MNHEY, CDR2 SMNVEV (reference sequence). The V gene lost 2 bases and the J gene lost 1 base, with 5 bases spanning the gap. The CDR3 protein is CASSLIWNTGELFF. The CDR3 nucleotides are TGTGCCAGCAGTTTAATCTGGAACACCGGGGAGCTGTTTTTT.